A single sample gave rise to the 3 T cell receptor beta chains below, sequenced in a study of patients and donors after allogeneic stem cell transplantation. TCRdb redid the calling of the RT-PCR reads with MiXCR, one entry per CDR3 protein. The data show 150,000 to 200,000 distinct CDR3 sequences, with about 40% seen just once and around 35% held by the top ten. Sequences were obtained from blood, either unsorted or a sorted T cell fraction (not recorded which). All receptors derive from a human donor who was either an allogeneic HSCT recipient or a stem cell or donor lymphocyte infusion donor (not recorded which). It is not recorded whose cells these are; they may come from a transplant donor.

On this clonotype: Sequence at one end of the junction differs from germline and may be a read error. This rearrangement joins TRBV30 to TRBJ1-1; TRBD1 matches at 12 bases. The CDR3 has 12 amino acids. Germline V gene data show CDR1 as GTSNPN and CDR2 as SVGIG (reference sequence). CDR3 protein: CAHGTGGTEASF. CDR3 bases: TGTGCCCATGGGACAGGGGGCACTGAAGCTTCCTTT.

There are a few counts of this clonotype. The V and J genes are TRBV7-6 and TRBJ2-1, with 7 bases that match TRBD2. Losses at the gene ends were 4 bases for V and 6 bases for J; bases not matched to a gene: 0. Germline V gene data show CDR1 as SGHVS and CDR2 as FNYEAQ. This CDR3 is 12 amino acids long. CDR3: CASSSGGNEQFF. The CDR3 nucleotides are TGTGCCAGCAGCTCGGGGGGCAATGAGCAGTTCTTC.

Many counts were recorded for this clonotype. This CDR3 is CASSRIGEQFF. The CDR3 DNA is TGTGCCAGCAGTAGGATTGGTGAGCAGTTCTTC. The chain is built from TRBV12-3 or TRBV12-4 and TRBJ2-1, with D unclear. This CDR3 has 11 residues. The V and J ends lost 5 bases and 9 bases respectively, with 8 bases between them.